The entry below describes one TCR beta chain. Germline CDR1 reads WNHNN; CDR2 reads SYGVQD (reference sequence). The V end lost 0 bases, the J end lost 1 base, and 6 bases lay between the germline ends. The CDR3 sequence is 14 residues long. Patients from Seattle were sampled longitudinally, starting during active infection. This sample stems from a study of blood T cell repertoires in COVID-19. Study in general: The analysed material was cDNA or gDNA that came from T cells, B-cell-depleted T cells, or PBMCs.

In the original analysis: Nucleated cell number was recorded as an estimate derived from reference gene primer amplification. The protocol was immunoSEQ multiplex PCR, while the TCRdb copy is restricted to in-frame clones and leaves out a portion. V, J and clone size reflect that table, while D and trimming were determined from the DNA. The sample has roughly 100,000 clones, roughly 92% seen once. This TCR was recovered from a woman between 45 and 65 years old with COVID-19, enrolled during active disease. Sequencing was performed on peripheral blood. This chain links TRBV10-1 with TRBJ1-1; D gene uncertain. In DNA form, the CDR3 reads TGCGCCAGCAGTGAGTCGAACAGGAACACTGAAGCTTTCTTT. Translation gives CASSESNRNTEAFF.